Below, one T cell receptor (beta chain) is given with its context. Its antigen is unknown. The CDR3 is made up of 14 amino acids. Deletions cut 6 bases from V and 3 bases from J, with 14 bases between. These data belong to a study of blood T cells in healthy people across ages. Study-wide results and caveats: The recorded TCR beta diversity per million T cells decreased in a roughly linear manner with age.

Sample-barcoded 5' priming and a J-beta primer mix drove a second PCR of roughly 6 to 12 cycles. TCRdb reprocessed the 5' RACE reads via MiXCR and lists one record per CDR3 protein. The sample has 700,000 to 900,000 distinct CDR3 sequences, about 48% seen once. What was sequenced was blood. V usage is TRBV12-3 or TRBV12-4 and J usage is TRBJ1-2; no definite D call. This TCR derives from a man older than 75 in good health. Here the CDR3 reads CASSPPEGHYGYTF. In DNA form, the CDR3 reads TGTGCCAGCAGCCCCCCTGAAGGGCACTATGGCTACACCTTC.